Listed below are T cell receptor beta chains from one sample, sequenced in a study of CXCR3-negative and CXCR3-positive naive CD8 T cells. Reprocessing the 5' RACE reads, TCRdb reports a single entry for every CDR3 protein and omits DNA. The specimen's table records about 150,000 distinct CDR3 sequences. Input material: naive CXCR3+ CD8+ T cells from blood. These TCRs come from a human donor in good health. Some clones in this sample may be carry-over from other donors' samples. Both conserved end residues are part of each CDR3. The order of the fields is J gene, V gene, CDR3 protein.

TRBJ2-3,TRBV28,CASSSDSGPTDTQYF
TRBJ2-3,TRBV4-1,CASSHPTGTGEDTQYF
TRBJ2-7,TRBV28,CASSFPADGTYEQYF
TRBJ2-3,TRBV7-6,CASSPMGGFDTQYF
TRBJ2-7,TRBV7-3,CASSPGLGHEQYF
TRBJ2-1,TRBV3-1,CASSQWRNNEQFF
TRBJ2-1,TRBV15,CATTPSGAYNEQFF
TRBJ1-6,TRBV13,CASSLGDWDSPLHF
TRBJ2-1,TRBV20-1,CSARGQEDNEQFF
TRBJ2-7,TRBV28,CASTLPGTGYEQYF
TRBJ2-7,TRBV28,CASSLTGGSYEQYF
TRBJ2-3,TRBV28,CASSLELAGGSGDTQYF
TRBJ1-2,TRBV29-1,CSYQEPILNYGYTF
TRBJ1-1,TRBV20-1,CSAGGQGGSEAFF
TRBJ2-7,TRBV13,CASSFGSSGGAYEQYF
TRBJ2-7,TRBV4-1,CASSQGWGSYEQYF
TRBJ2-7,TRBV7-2,CASSSGLAHYEQYF
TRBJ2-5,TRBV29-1,CSWGGSWNQETQYF
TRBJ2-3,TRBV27,CASSLYPSTDTQYF
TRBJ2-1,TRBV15,CATSRDHVAGGGNEQFF
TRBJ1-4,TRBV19,CATRTGGVEKLFF
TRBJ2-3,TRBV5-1,CASGPTLAGGPTDTQYF
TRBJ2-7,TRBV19,CASSPRTGTNYEQYF
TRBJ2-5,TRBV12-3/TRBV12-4,CASTQREATTTLETQYF
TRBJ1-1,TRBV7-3,CASSSAHTTEAFF
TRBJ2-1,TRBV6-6,CASSYMGTPDNEQFF
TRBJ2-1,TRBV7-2,CASSLGGISYNEQFF
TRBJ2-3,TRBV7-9,CASSPTTDTQYF
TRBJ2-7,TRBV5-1,CASSLSGSWYEQYF
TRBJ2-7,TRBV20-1,CSVIRVGSYEQYF
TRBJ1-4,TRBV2,CASNQGGYEKLFF
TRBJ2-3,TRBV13,CASSLEGGTPGADTQYF
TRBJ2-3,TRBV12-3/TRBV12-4,CASTPLGGGSTDTQYF
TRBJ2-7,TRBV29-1,CSVGFSRGHEQYF
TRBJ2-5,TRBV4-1,CASSQDLASGIQETQYF
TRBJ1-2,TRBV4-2,CASSQESGAGYTF
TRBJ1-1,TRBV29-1,CSVEIGRTEAFF
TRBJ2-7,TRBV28,CASSPPEELLDDYEQYF
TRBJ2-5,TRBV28,CASSLDRTGLEETQYF
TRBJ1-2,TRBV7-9,CASSLAADFHYGYTF
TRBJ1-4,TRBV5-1,CASSSGQGAGEKLFF
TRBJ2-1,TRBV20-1,CSARFFGGRDEQFF
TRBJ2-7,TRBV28,CASSPLYGRREQYF